The next 31 T cell receptor beta chains were all read from a single sample in a study of Graves' ophthalmopathy and Graves' hyperthyroidism. RNA transcripts served as template for amplifying TCR beta CDR3 sequences. The library came from an HTBI-primed first-round RT-PCR and a second-round multiplex PCR. TCRdb used MiXCR to reprocess the multiplex PCR reads, holding one entry per CDR3 protein. The sample carries about 370,000 distinct CDR3 sequences, 17% recorded once. Specimen: peripheral blood. These receptor sequences come from an adult woman with stable Graves' hyperthyroidism.

This clonotype appeared many times. The V gene is TRBV11-2, the J gene TRBJ2-5; D is tentatively TRBD1 or TRBD2 (5 bases each). V dropped 2 bases and J dropped 0 bases, with 10 bases sitting between them. Germline V gene lookup returns CDR1 SGHAT and CDR2 FQNNGV. There are 15 residues in the CDR3. CDR3: CASSLRGTYQETQYF. For the CDR3, the DNA is TGTGCCAGCAGCTTACGTGGGACGTACCAAGAGACCCAGTACTTC.

The V call is TRBV6-5, the J call TRBJ1-5; 9 bases agree with TRBD1. There are 16 residues in the CDR3. V lost 4 bases and J lost 6; bases outside the gene matches: 10. Germline V gives CDR1 MNHEY, CDR2 SVGAGI. The CDR3 sequence is CASSSRPGQGSQPQHF. Written as DNA, the CDR3 is TGTGCCAGCAGTTCAAGGCCGGGACAGGGCAGTCAGCCCCAGCATTTT.

V and J are TRBV28 and TRBJ1-2; 7 bases line up with TRBD1. The CDR3 is 16 residues long. From germline, CDR1 is MDHEN and CDR2 SYDVKM. The V gene end was trimmed by 3 bases and the J gene end by 1 base; junction bases not matched to a gene: 8. CDR3 sequence reads: CASSFPGQSLNYGYTF. CDR3 nucleotide sequence: TGTGCCAGCAGTTTCCCGGGACAGAGCCTTAACTATGGCTACACCTTC.

This clonotype has more than one count but fewer than ten. This chain connects TRBV12-5 to TRBJ1-5; D is ambiguous. The germline V gene has CDR1 LGHNT and CDR2 FRNRAP. Deletions cut 2 bases from V and 4 bases from J, with 9 bases between. The CDR3 is 14 amino acids. The CDR3 loop is CASGLSKVNQPQHF. The CDR3 DNA follows: TGTGCTAGTGGTTTGTCAAAAGTTAATCAGCCCCAGCATTTT.

This clonotype was recorded many times. V gene TRBV7-8 combines with J gene TRBJ1-1; a weak D match, TRBD1 (6 bases). CDR3 length: 14 residues. Trimming stripped 1 base from V and 10 bases from J, with 16 bases between. CDR1 SGHVS and CDR2 FQNEAQ come from the germline V gene. In DNA form, the CDR3 reads TGTGCCAGCAGCTTAGGAGGGCGGGGGCTTGGAGCTTTCTTT. Residues: CASSLGGRGLGAFF. Filled out from reference TRBV7-8 and TRBJ1-1, the complete variable domain reads GAGVSQSPRYKVAKRGQDVALRCDPISGHVSLFWYQQALGQGPEFLTYFQNEAQLDKSGLPSDRFFAERPEGSVSTLKIQRTQQEDSAVYLCASSLGGRGLGAFFGQGTRLTVV.

This clonotype has ten or more counts. The chain uses TRBV12-3 or TRBV12-4 and TRBJ2-7; 13 bases align to TRBD2. V lost 2 bases and J lost 5; bases outside the gene matches: 12. The length of the CDR3 is 18 residues. CDR3 DNA sequence: TGTGCCAGCAGTTTAAGACTAGCGGGAGGCCACCGAAGGAACGAGCAGTACTTC. Its protein product is CASSLRLAGGHRRNEQYF.

In its sample, this clonotype was seen many times. The genes are TRBV7-9 and TRBJ2-5, with 10 bases matching TRBD1. This CDR3 is 16 amino acids long. From germline, CDR1 is SEHNR and CDR2 FQNEAQ (reference sequence). The ends lost 5 bases at V and 3 bases at J; junction bases unmatched: 9. The CDR3 DNA follows: TGTGCCAGCAGCCCACGTGACAGGGGGCCAAAAGAGACCCAGTACTTC. As protein: CASSPRDRGPKETQYF.

This clonotype was detected ten times or more. V and J are TRBV12-5 and TRBJ2-7, with D possibly TRBD2 on 5 matching bases. Per germline, CDR1 LGHNT and CDR2 FRNRAP. Trimming left V 8 bases short and J 3 bases short, with 14 bases between. The CDR3 contains 13 residues. CDR3: CASSASGGYEQYF. CDR3 DNA: TGTGCTAGTTCGGCGAGCGGTGGCTACGAGCAGTACTTC.

The chain uses TRBV29-1 and TRBJ1-1, with D hard to call. Germline loops: CDR1 SQVTM, CDR2 ANQGSEA. The CDR3 totals 17 residues. V was cut by 7 bases and J by 0 bases, with 24 bases left in between. The CDR3 reads CSAGPPGGILVNTEAFF. CDR3 DNA: TGCAGCGCCGGCCCCCCTGGAGGGATCTTAGTGAACACTGAAGCTTTCTTT.

This clonotype showed up many times. The chain has TRBV30 and TRBJ1-1; the match to TRBD1 covers 7 bases. This CDR3 has 14 amino acids. The trim removed 2 bases at V and 1 base at J, leaving 4 bases unmatched. Germline CDR1 and CDR2: GTSNPN and SVGIG (reference sequence). The CDR3 spells CAWSPGTANTEAFF. The DNA of the CDR3 is TGTGCCTGGAGTCCCGGGACAGCGAACACTGAAGCTTTCTTT.

This clonotype was seen at least ten times. This chain links TRBV6-5 with TRBJ2-7; D is possibly TRBD1 (5 bases). Germline V gene sequence: CDR1 MNHEY, CDR2 SVGAGI. The CDR3 extends over 14 amino acids. The V end lost 0 bases, the J end lost 2 bases, and 8 bases lay between the germline ends. The CDR3 protein is CASSYSQEAYEQYF. The CDR3 nucleotides read TGTGCCAGCAGTTACTCACAGGAAGCCTACGAGCAGTACTTC.

In DNA, the CDR3 is TGTGCCAGCCCAACCCCGACTAGCGGGAGAGTGGGGGAGCTGTTTTTT. Translated, it gives CASPTPTSGRVGELFF. The V call is TRBV11-2, the J call TRBJ2-2; 12 nucleotides agree with TRBD2. Germline V lookup: CDR1 SGHAT, CDR2 FQNNGV. The J segment lost 8 bases and the V segment lost 8 bases, leaving 12 bases of the junction unmatched. CDR3 length equals 16 residues. The full variable domain, rest sourced from reference TRBV11-2 and TRBJ2-2, is EAGVAQSPRYKIIEKRQSVAFWCNPISGHATLYWYQQILGQGPKLLIQFQNNGVVDDSQLPKDRFSAERLKGVDSTLKIQPAKLEDSAVYLCASPTPTSGRVGELFFGEGSRLTVL.

The chain joins TRBV20-1 to TRBJ2-4; D perhaps matches TRBD1 (6 bases). The CDR3 sequence is 13 residues long. Looked up from germline, CDR1 is DFQATT and CDR2 is SNEGSKA (reference sequence). Trimming shortened V by 1 base and J by 4 bases, and 8 bases separated the two germline ends. Written as DNA, the CDR3 is TGCAGTGCTAGAGGGACAGCAAAAAACATTCAGTACTTC. This sequence encodes CSARGTAKNIQYF.

This clonotype was seen repeatedly, ten times or more. V usage is TRBV10-3 and J usage is TRBJ1-1, with a tentative D call TRBD1 (5 bases). Trimming pared 0 bases from V and 4 bases from J, leaving 12 bases between. Germline CDR1 reads ENHRY; CDR2 reads SYGVKD. This CDR3 has 15 amino acids. CDR3 residues: CAISESSIQGTEAFF. The DNA of the CDR3 is TGTGCCATCAGTGAGTCGTCCATCCAGGGCACTGAAGCTTTCTTT.

Only one count was recorded for this clonotype. One end of the junction does not line up with germline, which may come from a read error. The chain couples TRBV6-1 to TRBJ1-1; TRBD1 might be the D (6 bases). CDR1 is MNHNS, CDR2 SASEGT, per germline. This CDR3 is built from 15 residues. The CDR3 nucleotides read TGTGCCAGCGGTGAAGCGGGGGCAACGGCCACTGAAGCTTTCTTT. Protein product: CASGEAGATATEAFF.

This clonotype was seen ten or more times. The chain uses TRBV24-1 and TRBJ2-5, with D possibly matching TRBD2 (5 bases). In germline, CDR1 is KGHDR, CDR2 SFDVKD. The CDR3 has 15 residues. V was trimmed by 4 bases and J by 5 bases, leaving 16 bases between them. The DNA of the CDR3 is TGTGCCACCAGTGACCCTCTTGCGGGCAGGGAGACCCAGTACTTC. Protein: CATSDPLAGRETQYF.

This clonotype occurred many times. This rearrangement joins TRBV20-1 to TRBJ2-4; D is perhaps TRBD2 (6 bases). Trimming pared 0 bases from V and 1 base from J, leaving 13 bases between. The CDR3 totals 16 residues. Germline V gene lookup returns CDR1 DFQATT and CDR2 SNEGSKA (reference sequence). CDR3 sequence (DNA): TGCAGTGCTAGAGATGCCCGGGAGAGTGCCAAAAACATTCAGTACTTC. Its translation is CSARDARESAKNIQYF.

In nucleotides, the CDR3 is TGTGCCAGCAGTGAAGCGCTTCAGCTCTCCTACGAGCAGTACTTC. This encodes CASSEALQLSYEQYF. J is TRBJ2-7 and V is TRBV6-1, with no clear D. Germline V lookup: CDR1 MNHNS, CDR2 SASEGT. The V end was cut by 0 bases, the J end by 0 bases, with 9 bases between. This CDR3 has 15 amino acids.

The genes are TRBV30 and TRBJ2-2; a weak D match, TRBD2 (5 bases). Germline V gene lookup returns CDR1 GTSNPN and CDR2 SVGIG (reference sequence). Trimming left V 1 base short and J 6 bases short, with 12 bases between. The CDR3 has 14 residues. The CDR3 nucleotides read TGTGCCTGGAGTGGAGGGAATGGTCCCGGGGAGCTGTTTTTT. Amino acids: CAWSGGNGPGELFF.

The chain couples TRBV2 to TRBJ1-3; D gene unclear. V was shortened by 6 bases and J by 4 bases, with 10 bases between the two germline ends. Germline loops: CDR1 SNHLY, CDR2 FYNNEI. The CDR3 extends over 13 amino acids. CDR3 bases: TGTGCCAGCAGCGCCAATGGGGGAAACACCATATATTTT. Encoded protein: CASSANGGNTIYF.

This clonotype was picked up a small number of times. The V call is TRBV6-2 or TRBV6-3, the J call TRBJ2-4, with a possible D match to TRBD1 (6 bases). The germline CDR1 and CDR2 sequences are MNHEY and SVGEGT. This CDR3 region has 15 residues. Trimming took 6 bases from V and 0 from J, leaving 12 bases between them. Written as DNA, the CDR3 is TGTGCCAGCAGGCCAACAGGGATAGCCAAAAACATTCAGTACTTC. It is translated as CASRPTGIAKNIQYF.

Ten or more counts support this clonotype. In DNA form, the CDR3 reads TGTGCCAGCAGTTGGACAGGGTGGGACTATGGCTACACCTTC. It encodes CASSWTGWDYGYTF. This chain connects TRBV28 to TRBJ1-2; 8 bases match TRBD1. The CDR3 spans 14 residues. The V segment lost 4 bases and the J segment 3 bases; nucleotides outside the gene matches: 4. CDR1 and CDR2 from the germline V gene are MDHEN and SYDVKM.

This clonotype came up many times. The chain couples TRBV27 to TRBJ1-5, with TRBD1 matching over 7 bases. From germline, CDR1 is MNHEY and CDR2 SMNVEV (reference sequence). This CDR3 has 14 residues. V trimming: 5 bases; J trimming: 7 bases; junction bases outside the gene matches: 8. CDR3 coding DNA: TGTGCCAGCAGTGTGACAGGGTCAATGCAGCCCCAGCATTTT. It yields the protein CASSVTGSMQPQHF.

The chain carries TRBV5-1 and TRBJ2-2; 7 bases are shared with TRBD1. J gave up 3 bases and V 4 bases, and 3 bases lay outside the gene matches. This CDR3 is built from 14 residues. Looked up from germline, CDR1 is SGHRS and CDR2 is YFSETQ. The CDR3 loop is CASSLGTDTGELFF. The CDR3 DNA reads as TGCGCCAGCAGCCTAGGGACAGACACCGGGGAGCTGTTTTTT.

This clonotype has at least ten counts. The rearrangement links TRBV29-1 to TRBJ2-5; 10 nucleotides agree with TRBD1. This CDR3 has 15 residues. The ends lost 7 bases at V and 4 bases at J; junction bases unmatched: 12. From germline, CDR1 is SQVTM and CDR2 ANQGSEA. CDR3 amino acids: CSDQTTTGGRETQYF. In DNA form, the CDR3 reads TGCAGCGACCAGACCACGACAGGGGGCAGAGAGACCCAGTACTTC.

This clonotype was seen many times. The chain has TRBV20-1 and TRBJ2-7; D may match TRBD1 or TRBD2 (6 bases each). This CDR3 contains 15 residues. V gave up 6 bases and J gave up 7 bases, with 25 bases separating them. Germline V CDR1 and CDR2: DFQATT, SNEGSKA (reference sequence). The CDR3 is CSATRRREQGWEQYF. As DNA, the CDR3 is TGCAGTGCAACCAGGCGGCGGGAACAGGGATGGGAGCAGTACTTC.

This clonotype occurred once. The gene calls are TRBV20-1 and TRBJ2-7; D could derive from TRBD1 or TRBD2 (6 bases each). The germline gives CDR1 DFQATT, CDR2 SNEGSKA (reference sequence). This CDR3 region has 11 residues. CDR3 sequence reads: CGGTRGYEQYF. The CDR3 DNA sequence: TGCGGCGGGACACGAGGGTACGAGCAGTACTTC.

The chain combines TRBV6-2 or TRBV6-3 with TRBJ2-3; a possible D gene is TRBD2 (6 bases). The ends were cut back, 5 bases at V and 1 base at J, with 10 bases in the middle. Germline V lookup: CDR1 MNHEY, CDR2 SVGEGT. The CDR3 runs 14 residues. DNA of the CDR3: TGTGCCAGCAGTAGGGACTTACGCACAGATACGCAGTATTTT. Protein product: CASSRDLRTDTQYF.

This clonotype was counted only a few times. Mismatch with germline at one junction end may stem from a read error. The chain employs TRBV7-9 and TRBJ2-5; possible D gene TRBD2, 6 bases. Germline CDR1 and CDR2: SEHNR and FQNEAQ (reference sequence). CDR3 length equals 14 residues. The CDR3 here is CASSYNWGRETQYF. The DNA of the CDR3 is TGTGCCAGCAGCTACAATTGGGGTCGGGAGACCCAGTACTTT.

The table lists this clonotype with many counts. The rearrangement joins TRBV2 to TRBJ2-7; no clear D. The CDR3 has 14 residues. V was pared by 6 bases and J by 2 bases, with 14 bases between. Germline-derived CDR1 and CDR2 are SNHLY and FYNNEI. CDR3 sequence reads: CASRPDTLAYEQYF. The CDR3 DNA sequence: TGTGCCAGCAGACCCGACACCTTGGCCTACGAGCAGTACTTC. Together with reference TRBV2 and TRBJ2-7, the CDR3 gives the full variable domain: EPEVTQTPSHQVTQMGQEVILRCVPISNHLYFYWYRQILGQKVEFLVSFYNNEISEKSEIFDDQFSVERPDGSNFTLKIRSTKLEDSAMYFCASRPDTLAYEQYFGPGTRLTVT.

Ten or more counts support this clonotype. This chain uses TRBV28 with TRBJ1-1; TRBD1 might be the D (5 bases). There are 12 residues in the CDR3. V was shortened by 7 bases and J by 7 bases, with 13 bases between the two germline ends. Germline CDR1 reads MDHEN; CDR2 reads SYDVKM. Here the CDR3 reads CASNSGTYEAFF. DNA for the CDR3: TGTGCCAGCAATTCCGGGACGTATGAAGCTTTCTTT.